Sequencing of this T cell receptor (beta chain) was carried out in a study of cytomegalovirus exposure and HLA in healthy donors. Clones were read by immunoSEQ multiplex PCR, and TCRdb kept only the in-frame ones, dropping some. In the table there are about 130,000 clones, 94% of which are singletons. Regarding the study as a whole: In the 120 validation repertoires, a later analysis found that first-cohort TCR clusters tended to co-occur. Per published reports, the classifier diagnosed cytomegalovirus status with high specificity and sensitivity.

To note about this clone: Its target is not known.

This TCR was sampled from a woman aged 18-29 years in good health and CMV-seronegative. Material for sequencing was PBMCs.

The CDR3 bases are TGTGCCAGCAGTCCAGGGGATGGGGCCAACGTCCTGACTTTC. It codes for CASSPGDGANVLTF. The chain links TRBV28 to TRBJ2-6, with D tentatively TRBD1 (6 bases). Trimming pared 5 bases from V and 3 bases from J, leaving 8 bases between. Per germline, CDR1 MDHEN and CDR2 SYDVKM. This CDR3 is built from 14 residues.